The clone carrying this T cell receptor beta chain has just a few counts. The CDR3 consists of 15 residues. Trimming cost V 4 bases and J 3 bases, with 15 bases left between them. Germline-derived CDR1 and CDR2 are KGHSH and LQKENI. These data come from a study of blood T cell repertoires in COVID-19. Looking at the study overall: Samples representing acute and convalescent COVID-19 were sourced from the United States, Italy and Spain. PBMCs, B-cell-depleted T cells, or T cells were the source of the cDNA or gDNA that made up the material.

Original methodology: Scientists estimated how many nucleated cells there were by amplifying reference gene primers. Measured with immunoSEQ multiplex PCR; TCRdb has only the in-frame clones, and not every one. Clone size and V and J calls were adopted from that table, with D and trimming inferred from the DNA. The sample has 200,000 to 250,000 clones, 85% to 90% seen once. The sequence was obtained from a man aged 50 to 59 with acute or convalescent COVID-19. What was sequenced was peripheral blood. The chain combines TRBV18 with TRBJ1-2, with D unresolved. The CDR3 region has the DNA TGTGCCAGCTCACAAAGGGAGTTGTTCGACTATGGCTACACCTTC. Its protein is CASSQRELFDYGYTF.